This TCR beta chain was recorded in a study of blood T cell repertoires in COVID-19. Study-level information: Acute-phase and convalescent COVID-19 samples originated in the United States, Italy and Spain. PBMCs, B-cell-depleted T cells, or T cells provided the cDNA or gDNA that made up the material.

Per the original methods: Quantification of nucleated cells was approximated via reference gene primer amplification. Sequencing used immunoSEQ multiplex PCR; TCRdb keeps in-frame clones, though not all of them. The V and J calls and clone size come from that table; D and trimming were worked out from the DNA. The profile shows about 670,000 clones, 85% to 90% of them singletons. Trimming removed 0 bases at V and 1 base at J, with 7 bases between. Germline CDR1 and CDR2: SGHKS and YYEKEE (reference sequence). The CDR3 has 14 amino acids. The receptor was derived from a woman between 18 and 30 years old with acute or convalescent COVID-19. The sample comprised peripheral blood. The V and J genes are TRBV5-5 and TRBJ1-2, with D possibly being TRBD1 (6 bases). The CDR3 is CASSLEQGNYGYTF. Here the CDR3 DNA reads TGTGCCAGCAGCTTGGAACAGGGTAACTATGGCTACACCTTC.